Each of the 15 T cell receptor beta chains below was sequenced from the same sample in a study of cytomegalovirus exposure and HLA in healthy donors. Data came from immunoSEQ multiplex PCR; TCRdb stores just in-frame clones and leaves some out. The sample has a few hundred thousand clones; approximately 80% are singletons. Input material: PBMCs. These receptors were obtained from a woman aged 30 to 39 in good health and CMV-seropositive.

CDR3 sequence reads: CASSLVANDEQFF. In DNA, the CDR3 is TGTGCCAGCAGCTTAGTGGCTAATGACGAGCAGTTCTTC. The gene calls are TRBV7-2 and TRBJ2-1; D is uncertain. CDR3 size: 13 residues. Deletions cut 1 base from V and 10 bases from J, with 11 bases between. Germline CDR1 and CDR2: SGHTA and FQGNSA. Together with reference TRBV7-2 and TRBJ2-1, the CDR3 gives the full variable domain: GAGVSQSPSNKVTEKGKDVELRCDPISGHTALYWYRQSLGQGLEFLIYFQGNSAPDKSGLPSDRFSAERTGGSVSTLTIQRTQQEDSAVYLCASSLVANDEQFFGPGTRLTVL.

The J gene is TRBJ1-5, the V gene TRBV19; D not certain. CDR1 is LNHDA and CDR2 is SQIVND in the germline V gene (reference sequence). V shed 7 bases and J shed 7 bases, with 14 bases lying between them. The CDR3 has 13 residues. CDR3 sequence: CASTTQDGQPQHF. The CDR3 DNA reads TGTGCCAGTACCACTCAGGATGGCCAGCCCCAGCATTTT.

The chain links TRBV7-9 to TRBJ2-4; TRBD1 matches at 7 bases. CDR1 and CDR2 (germline): SEHNR, FQNEAQ (reference sequence). J gave up 2 bases and V 1 base, and 11 bases lay outside the gene matches. The CDR3 contains 18 residues. The CDR3 DNA sequence: TGTGCCAGCAGCTTAGTAGTCGACAGGGAAGGTACCAAAAACATTCAGTACTTC. Its protein product is CASSLVVDREGTKNIQYF.

The chain couples TRBV2 to TRBJ2-7, with 9 positions matching TRBD2. Germline lookup yields CDR1 SNHLY and CDR2 FYNNEI. The trim removed 4 bases at V and 2 bases at J, leaving 12 bases unmatched. CDR3 length: 17 residues. In DNA, the CDR3 is TGTGCCAGCAGTGTAGGGCTAGCGGGAACCCTTCCCTACGAGCAGTACTTC. This gives the protein CASSVGLAGTLPYEQYF.

This chain joins TRBV10-3 and TRBJ1-5, with D possibly matching TRBD1 (6 bases). Trimming left V 4 bases short and J 0 bases short, with 7 bases between. The CDR3 length is 14 residues. Germline CDR1 is ENHRY and CDR2 is SYGVKD. CDR3 bases: TGTGCCATCAGTGCAGGGGATAGCAATCAGCCCCAGCATTTT. As protein: CAISAGDSNQPQHF.

This clone has more than one count but fewer than ten. The gene calls are TRBV7-8 and TRBJ2-2, with D hard to call. Trimming removed 2 bases from V and 5 bases from J, with 15 bases in between. The germline CDR1 and CDR2 sequences are SGHVS and FQNEAQ. CDR3 size: 16 residues. CDR3 bases: TGTGCCAGCAGCTTATTTTTCGCACAGCCGACCGGGGAGCTGTTTTTT. This gives the protein CASSLFFAQPTGELFF. Full variable domain (outside the CDR3, taken from reference TRBV7-8 and TRBJ2-2): GAGVSQSPRYKVAKRGQDVALRCDPISGHVSLFWYQQALGQGPEFLTYFQNEAQLDKSGLPSDRFFAERPEGSVSTLKIQRTQQEDSAVYLCASSLFFAQPTGELFFGEGSRLTVL.

The gene calls are TRBV27 and TRBJ2-5; perhaps TRBD1 as D (6 bases). V was trimmed by 6 bases and J by 5 bases, leaving 10 bases between them. The CDR3 consists of 12 residues. CDR1 and CDR2 from the germline V gene are MNHEY and SMNVEV (reference sequence). The CDR3 DNA sequence: TGTGCCAGCAGGACAGGTAGTGAGACCCAGTACTTC. Amino acid sequence: CASRTGSETQYF.

The rearrangement uses TRBV19 and TRBJ1-1, with D perhaps TRBD1 (5 bases). The CDR3 contains 13 residues. V was shortened by 7 bases and J by 2 bases, with 11 bases between the two germline ends. In germline, CDR1 is LNHDA, CDR2 SQIVND (reference sequence). In nucleotides, the CDR3 is TGTGCCAGTACACAGGTGATAAACACTGAAGCTTTCTTT. The encoded protein is CASTQVINTEAFF.

This chain connects TRBV19 to TRBJ1-1; no reliable D call. This CDR3 contains 14 residues. Germline CDR1 and CDR2: LNHDA and SQIVND (reference sequence). V gave up 4 bases and J gave up 0 bases, with 9 bases separating them. The CDR3 sequence: CASSRAVMNTEAFF. The CDR3 nucleotides are TGTGCCAGTAGTAGGGCCGTAATGAACACTGAAGCTTTCTTT.

This clone showed up just a few times. The chain recombines TRBV7-2 with TRBJ1-4; D gene ambiguous. Germline lookup yields CDR1 SGHTA and CDR2 FQGNSA. CDR3 length: 14 amino acids. Trimming left V 5 bases short and J 8 bases short, with 15 bases between. The CDR3 DNA is TGTGCCAGCAGCCGAGCCGGGAACTTAGAAAAACTGTTTTTT. It translates to CASSRAGNLEKLFF.

This clone was picked up a small number of times. V and J are TRBV14 and TRBJ2-5; no reliable D call. Trimming cost V 0 bases and J 6 bases, with 8 bases left between them. CDR3 length: 13 residues. Germline CDR1 is SGHDN and CDR2 is FVKESK. The CDR3 bases are TGTGCCAGCAGCCAAGAGGGGATACAGACCCAGTACTTC. Encoded protein: CASSQEGIQTQYF.

This chain connects TRBV27 to TRBJ1-2; D remains ambiguous. The germline CDR1 and CDR2 sequences are MNHEY and SMNVEV (reference sequence). The CDR3 is 13 residues long. V lost 6 bases and J 4 bases, leaving 12 bases between the germline ends. CDR3 sequence reads: CASSHQTGYGYTF. The CDR3 DNA reads TGTGCCAGCAGCCACCAAACGGGCTATGGCTACACCTTC.

The chain carries TRBV30 and TRBJ2-5, with a possible D match to TRBD2 (5 bases). Between the trimmed V and J ends, which lost 3 bases and 5 bases, there was a span of 10 bases. Germline CDR1 and CDR2: GTSNPN and SVGIG (reference sequence). The CDR3 sequence is 12 residues long. The CDR3 DNA reads as TGTGCCTGGAGAGAGGGATGGGAGACCCAGTACTTC. Translating it yields CAWREGWETQYF. The whole variable domain, filled in from reference TRBV30 and TRBJ2-5, reads SQTIHQWPATLVQPVGSPLSLECTVEGTSNPNLYWYRQAAGRGLQLLFYSVGIGQISSEVPQNLSASRPQDRQFILSSKKLLLSDSGFYLCAWREGWETQYFGPGTRLLVL.

The chain employs TRBV6-5 and TRBJ2-7, with 15 bases matching TRBD2. This CDR3 is 15 amino acids long. Germline V gene lookup returns CDR1 MNHEY and CDR2 SVGAGI. The V and J ends lost 6 bases and 4 bases, in that order; junction bases with no gene match: 4. For the CDR3, the DNA is TGTGCCAGCAGACTAGGACTAGCGGGAGGGTACGAGCAGTACTTC. Its protein is CASRLGLAGGYEQYF.

The CDR3 reads CATSRVPGQAEALVYEQYF. CDR3 DNA sequence: TGTGCCACCAGCAGAGTTCCTGGACAGGCGGAGGCCCTGGTCTACGAGCAGTACTTC. V gene TRBV15 combines with J gene TRBJ2-7; 7 bases align to TRBD1. With V trimmed by 1 base and J by 3 bases, 18 bases remained unmatched. This CDR3 spans 19 amino acids. Germline loops: CDR1 LNHNV, CDR2 YYDKDF (reference sequence).